The clone carrying this T cell receptor (beta chain) was observed a handful of times. The antigen is not known. Assay used: immunoSEQ multiplex PCR; TCRdb lists only in-frame clones, some missing. The table records tens of thousands of clones, approximately 81% of them present only once. This sample is drawn from a study of neoadjuvant nivolumab and ipilimumab in lung cancer. Regarding the study as a whole: Pathologic regression was not significantly tied to TCR clonality. TCR richness and clonality were higher in tumors than adjacent uninvolved lung.

CDR3 length: 14 residues. Germline CDR1 SGHNT, CDR2 YENEEA. V gave up 0 bases and J gave up 2 bases, with 6 bases separating them. Sequencing used peripheral blood, obtained before neoadjuvant nivolumab, alone or with ipilimumab. The chain uses TRBV11-3 and TRBJ2-3; unclear D gene. The clonotype comes from an adult with non-small cell lung cancer. The CDR3 DNA reads as TGTGCCAGCAGCTTAGATGGGGTCACAGATACGCAGTATTTT. Protein: CASSLDGVTDTQYF.